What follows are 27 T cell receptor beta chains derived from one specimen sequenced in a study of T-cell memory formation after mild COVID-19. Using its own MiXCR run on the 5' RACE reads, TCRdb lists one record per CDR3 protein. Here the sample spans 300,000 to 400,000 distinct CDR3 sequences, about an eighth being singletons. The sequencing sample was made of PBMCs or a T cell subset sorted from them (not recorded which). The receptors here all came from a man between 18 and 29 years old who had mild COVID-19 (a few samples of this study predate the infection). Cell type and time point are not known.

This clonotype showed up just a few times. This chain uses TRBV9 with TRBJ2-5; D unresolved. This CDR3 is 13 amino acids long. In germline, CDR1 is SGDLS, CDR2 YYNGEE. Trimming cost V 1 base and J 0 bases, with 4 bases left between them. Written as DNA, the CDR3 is TGTGCCAGCAGCGTATCGGACCAAGAGACCCAGTACTTC. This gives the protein CASSVSDQETQYF.

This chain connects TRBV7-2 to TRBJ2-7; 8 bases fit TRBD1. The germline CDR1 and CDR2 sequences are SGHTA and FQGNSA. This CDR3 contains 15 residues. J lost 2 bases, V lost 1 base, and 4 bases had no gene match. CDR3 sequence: CASSLGQGATYEQYF. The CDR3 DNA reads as TGTGCCAGCAGCTTAGGTCAGGGGGCCACCTACGAGCAGTACTTC.

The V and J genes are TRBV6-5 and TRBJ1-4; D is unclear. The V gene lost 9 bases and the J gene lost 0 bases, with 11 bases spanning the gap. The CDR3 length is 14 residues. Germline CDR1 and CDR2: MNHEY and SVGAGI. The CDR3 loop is CASSLEATNEKLFF. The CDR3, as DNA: TGTGCCAGTTCATTAGAGGCAACTAATGAAAAACTGTTTTTT.

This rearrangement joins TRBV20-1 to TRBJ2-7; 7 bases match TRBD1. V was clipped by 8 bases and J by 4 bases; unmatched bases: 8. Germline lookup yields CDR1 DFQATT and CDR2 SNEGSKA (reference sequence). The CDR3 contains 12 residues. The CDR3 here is CSTRDSIYEQYF. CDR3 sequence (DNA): TGCAGTACCCGGGACAGTATTTACGAGCAGTACTTC.

The CDR3 bases are TGTGCCAGCAAACCGACATTCTCTGGAAACACCATATATTTT. It encodes CASKPTFSGNTIYF. The chain combines TRBV6-5 with TRBJ1-3; no reliable D call. V was clipped by 7 bases and J by 0 bases, with 10 bases between them. The CDR3 runs to 14 residues. Germline V gene sequence: CDR1 MNHEY, CDR2 SVGAGI.

CDR3 amino acids: CASSEAGAGIGNTIYF. In DNA form, the CDR3 reads TGTGCCAGCAGTGAAGCGGGGGCAGGGATCGGAAACACCATATATTTT. The V and J genes are TRBV2 and TRBJ1-3; D is possibly TRBD1 (6 bases). V lost 0 bases to trimming and J lost 4 bases, with 13 bases between them. Germline CDR1 is SNHLY and CDR2 is FYNNEI. The CDR3 runs to 16 residues.

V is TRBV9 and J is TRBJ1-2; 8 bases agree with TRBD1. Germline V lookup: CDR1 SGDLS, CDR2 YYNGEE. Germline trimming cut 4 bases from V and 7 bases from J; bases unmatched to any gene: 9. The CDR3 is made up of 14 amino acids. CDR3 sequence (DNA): TGTGCCAGCAGCCCAGGGGGCGCGAGGACTGGCTACACCTTC. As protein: CASSPGGARTGYTF.

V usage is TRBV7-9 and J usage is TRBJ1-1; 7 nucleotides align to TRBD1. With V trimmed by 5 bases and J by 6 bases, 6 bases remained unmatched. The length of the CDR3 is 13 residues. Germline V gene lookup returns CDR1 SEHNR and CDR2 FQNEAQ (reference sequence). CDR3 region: CASSLTGEAEAFF. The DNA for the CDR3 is TGTGCCAGCAGCCTTACAGGGGAGGCTGAAGCTTTCTTT.

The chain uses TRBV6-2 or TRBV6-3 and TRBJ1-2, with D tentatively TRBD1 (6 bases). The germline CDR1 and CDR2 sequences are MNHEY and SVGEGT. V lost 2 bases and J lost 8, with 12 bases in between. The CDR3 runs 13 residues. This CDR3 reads CASSYRITGGYTF. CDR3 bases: TGTGCCAGCAGTTACCGAATTACAGGGGGCTACACCTTC.

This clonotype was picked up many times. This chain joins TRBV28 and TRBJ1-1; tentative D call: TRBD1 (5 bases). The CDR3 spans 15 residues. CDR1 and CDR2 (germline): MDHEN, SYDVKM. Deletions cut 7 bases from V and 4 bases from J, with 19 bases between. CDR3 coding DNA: TGTGCCAGCAATCCCGGGGGAGGGTTTCCCACTGAAGCTTTCTTT. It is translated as CASNPGGGFPTEAFF.

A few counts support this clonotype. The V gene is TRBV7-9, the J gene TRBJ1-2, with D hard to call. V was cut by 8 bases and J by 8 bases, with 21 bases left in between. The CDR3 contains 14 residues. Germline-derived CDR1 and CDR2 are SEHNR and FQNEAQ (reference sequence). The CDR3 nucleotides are TGTGCCAGCTCCCCCAGCCGGGCCATACGGGGCTACACCTTC. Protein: CASSPSRAIRGYTF.

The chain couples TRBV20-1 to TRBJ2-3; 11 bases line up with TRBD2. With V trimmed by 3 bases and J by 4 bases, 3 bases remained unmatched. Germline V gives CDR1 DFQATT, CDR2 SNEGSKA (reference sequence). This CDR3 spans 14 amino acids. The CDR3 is CSASGTSGPDTQYF. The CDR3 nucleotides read TGCAGTGCTAGCGGGACTAGCGGACCAGATACGCAGTATTTT.

CDR3 in amino acids: CASSRTGSGTDTQYF. DNA of the CDR3: TGTGCCAGCAGCAGGACAGGTAGCGGCACAGATACGCAGTATTTT. This rearrangement joins TRBV9 to TRBJ2-3, with 7 bases that match TRBD1. Germline-derived CDR1 and CDR2 are SGDLS and YYNGEE. The junction had 6 bases not matched to a gene; V was cut back by 4 bases and J by 1 base. The CDR3 covers 15 residues. Variable domain in full (rest from reference TRBV9 and TRBJ2-3): DSGVTQTPKHLITATGQRVTLRCSPRSGDLSVYWYQQSLDQGLQFLIQYYNGEERAKGNILERFSAQQFPDLHSELNLSSLELGDSALYFCASSRTGSGTDTQYFGPGTRLTVL.

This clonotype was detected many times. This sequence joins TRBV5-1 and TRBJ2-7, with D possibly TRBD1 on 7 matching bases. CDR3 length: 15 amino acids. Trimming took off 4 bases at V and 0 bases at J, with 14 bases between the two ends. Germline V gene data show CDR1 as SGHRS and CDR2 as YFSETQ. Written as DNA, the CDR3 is TGCGCCAGCAGCAAGGAGGGGACAGTCTCCTACGAGCAGTACTTC. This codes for CASSKEGTVSYEQYF. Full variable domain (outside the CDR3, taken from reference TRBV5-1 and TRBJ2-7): KAGVTQTPRYLIKTRGQQVTLSCSPISGHRSVSWYQQTPGQGLQFLFEYFSETQRNKGNFPGRFSGRQFSNSRSEMNVSTLELGDSALYLCASSKEGTVSYEQYFGPGTRLTVT.

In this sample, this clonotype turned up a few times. CDR3 residues: CASSPITRTAGELFF. In nucleotides, the CDR3 is TGTGCCAGCAGCCCCATAACTAGGACTGCGGGGGAGCTGTTTTTT. The chain recombines TRBV14 with TRBJ2-2; TRBD2 is a possible D gene (5 bases). V was clipped by 4 bases and J by 8 bases, with 17 bases between them. Per germline, CDR1 SGHDN and CDR2 FVKESK. The CDR3 is 15 residues long.

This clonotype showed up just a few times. The CDR3 DNA reads as TGCGCCAGCAGCCTTCAGGGTAGTGGTGAAAAACTGTTTTTT. Protein product: CASSLQGSGEKLFF. The chain uses TRBV5-1 and TRBJ1-4; weak D call: TRBD1 (5 bases). Germline V lookup: CDR1 SGHRS, CDR2 YFSETQ. The CDR3 is 14 amino acids. The V end was cut by 4 bases, the J end by 7 bases, with 14 bases between.

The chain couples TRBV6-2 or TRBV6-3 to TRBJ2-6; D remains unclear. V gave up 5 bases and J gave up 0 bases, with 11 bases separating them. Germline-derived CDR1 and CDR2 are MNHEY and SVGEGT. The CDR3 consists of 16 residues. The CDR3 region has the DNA TGTGCCAGCAGTCTAGAAAATAGCTCTGGGGCCAACGTCCTGACTTTC. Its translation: CASSLENSSGANVLTF.

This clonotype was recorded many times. CDR3 nucleotide sequence: TGCGCCAGCAGAAAGGGACAGGACCCGTCTAGCTATGGCTACACCTTC. Translated, it gives CASRKGQDPSSYGYTF. The gene calls are TRBV5-1 and TRBJ1-2; 8 nucleotides align to TRBD1. With 5 bases clipped from V and 4 bases from J, the junction kept 13 bases outside the gene matches. The CDR3 spans 16 residues. Germline CDR1 SGHRS, CDR2 YFSETQ.

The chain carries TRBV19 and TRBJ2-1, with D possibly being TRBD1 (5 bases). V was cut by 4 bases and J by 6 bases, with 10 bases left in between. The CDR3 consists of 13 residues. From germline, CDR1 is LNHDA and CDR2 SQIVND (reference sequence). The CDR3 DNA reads TGTGCCAGTAGTACGGACAACAGCAATGAGCAGTTCTTC. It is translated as CASSTDNSNEQFF. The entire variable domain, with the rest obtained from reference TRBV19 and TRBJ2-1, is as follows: DGGITQSPKYLFRKEGQNVTLSCEQNLNHDAMYWYRQDPGQGLRLIYYSQIVNDFQKGDIAEGYSVSREKKESFPLTVTSAQKNPTAFYLCASSTDNSNEQFFGPGTRLTVL.

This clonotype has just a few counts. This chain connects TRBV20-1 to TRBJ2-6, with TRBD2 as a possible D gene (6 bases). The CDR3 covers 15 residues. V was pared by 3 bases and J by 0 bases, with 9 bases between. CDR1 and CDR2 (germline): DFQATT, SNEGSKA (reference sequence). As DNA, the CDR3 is TGCAGTGCTAGGCCCGGGGGCTCTGGGGCCAACGTCCTGACTTTC. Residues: CSARPGGSGANVLTF.

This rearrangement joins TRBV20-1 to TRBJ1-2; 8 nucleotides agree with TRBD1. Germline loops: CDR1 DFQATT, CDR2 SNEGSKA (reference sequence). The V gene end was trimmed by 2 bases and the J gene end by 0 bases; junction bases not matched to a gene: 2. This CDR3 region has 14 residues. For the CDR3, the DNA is TGCAGTGCTAGAACACAGGGGGCTAACTATGGCTACACCTTC. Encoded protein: CSARTQGANYGYTF.

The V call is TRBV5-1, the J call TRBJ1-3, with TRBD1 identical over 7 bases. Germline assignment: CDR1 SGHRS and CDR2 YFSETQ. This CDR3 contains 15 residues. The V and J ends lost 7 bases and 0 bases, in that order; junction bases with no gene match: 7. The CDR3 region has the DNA TGCGCCAGCGCTCGGGGACAGAGCTCTGGAAACACCATATATTTT. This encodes CASARGQSSGNTIYF.

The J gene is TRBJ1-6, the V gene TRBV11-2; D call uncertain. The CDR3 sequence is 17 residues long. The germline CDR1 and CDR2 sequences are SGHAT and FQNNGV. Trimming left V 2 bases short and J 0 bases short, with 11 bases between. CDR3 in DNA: TGTGCCAGCAGCTTACGGGCTCTGAGCTCCTATAATTCACCCCTCCACTTT. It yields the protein CASSLRALSSYNSPLHF.

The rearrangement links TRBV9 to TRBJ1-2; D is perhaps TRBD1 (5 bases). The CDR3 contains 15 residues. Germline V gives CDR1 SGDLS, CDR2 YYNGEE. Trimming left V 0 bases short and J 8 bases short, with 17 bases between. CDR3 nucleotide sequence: TGTGCCAGCAGCGTAGATCTGGCGGTGGGACGGGGCTACACCTTC. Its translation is CASSVDLAVGRGYTF. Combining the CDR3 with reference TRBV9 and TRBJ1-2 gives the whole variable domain DSGVTQTPKHLITATGQRVTLRCSPRSGDLSVYWYQQSLDQGLQFLIQYYNGEERAKGNILERFSAQQFPDLHSELNLSSLELGDSALYFCASSVDLAVGRGYTFGSGTRLTVV.

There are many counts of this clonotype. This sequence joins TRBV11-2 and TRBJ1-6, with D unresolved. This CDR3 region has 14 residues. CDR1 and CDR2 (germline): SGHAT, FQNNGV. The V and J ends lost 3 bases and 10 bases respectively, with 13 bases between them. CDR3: CASSLRSGVSPLHF. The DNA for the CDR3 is TGTGCCAGCAGCTTGAGGTCCGGGGTCTCACCCCTCCACTTT.

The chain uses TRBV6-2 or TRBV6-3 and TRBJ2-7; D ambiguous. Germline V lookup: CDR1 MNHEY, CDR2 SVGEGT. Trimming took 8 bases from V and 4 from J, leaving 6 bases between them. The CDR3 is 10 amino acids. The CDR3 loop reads CASGRYEQYF. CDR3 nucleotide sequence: TGTGCCAGCGGACGGTACGAGCAGTACTTC.

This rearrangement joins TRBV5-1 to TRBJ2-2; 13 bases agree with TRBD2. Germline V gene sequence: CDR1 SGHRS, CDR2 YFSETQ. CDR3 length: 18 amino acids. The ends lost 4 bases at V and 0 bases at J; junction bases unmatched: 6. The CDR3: CASSVTSGGATNTGELFF. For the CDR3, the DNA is TGCGCCAGCAGCGTAACTAGCGGGGGGGCAACGAACACCGGGGAGCTGTTTTTT.